This T cell receptor beta chain was captured by sequencing in a study of CD8+CD57+ T cells in acquired aplastic anemia. Looking at the study overall: CD4+ and CD8+ cells, once sorted, gave DNA averaging approximately 3 ug.

Study-wide findings and caveats: For CD8+ Simpson's diversity, patients and controls showed no significant difference. Found in both controls and patients were about 30 CD8+ CDR3 sequences.

For CDR3 and TCR beta VDJ profiling, genomic DNA was the template used. Via MiXCR, TCRdb re-called the reads, giving one row per CDR3 protein. This table has some 200,000 distinct CDR3 sequences, around 47% appearing once. CD8+CD57+ cell expansion had been shown by flow cytometry in patients chosen for sequencing. Every one of the patients had aplastic anemia (severe, acquired). CDR3 length: 17 residues. Between the trimmed V and J ends, which lost 2 bases and 2 bases, there was a span of 19 bases. The germline gives CDR1 SGHVS, CDR2 FQNEAQ. This clonotype was counted once. Its antigen is not known. The chain uses TRBV7-8 and TRBJ2-7; no clear D gene. The receptor was derived from a human donor with aplastic anemia. The specimen sequenced was sorted CD4+, CD8+, or CD8+CD57+ T cells (not recorded which) from PBMCs. CDR3 coding DNA: TGTGCCAGCAGCTTAAGTTCTCTGGGTCACTCACCCTACGAGCAGTACTTC. It yields the protein CASSLSSLGHSPYEQYF.